These 30 T cell receptor beta chains were sequenced from one sample in a study of shared clonotypes between healthy human individuals. Sequencing used immunoSEQ multiplex PCR; TCRdb keeps in-frame clones, though not all of them. Among roughly 2.4 million clones listed, roughly 95% were seen once. The sequenced material came from naive CD4+ T cells sorted from blood. Subset: CD45RA+ positively selected. These receptors were taken from a man younger than 30 in good health.

This clone showed up just once. The chain has TRBV21-1 and TRBJ1-6; the tabulated D call, TRBD1, remains unverified against the DNA. TRBV21-1 is shown as a pseudogene. This CDR3 comprises 14 residues. The CDR3, as DNA: TGTGCCAGCAGCAAAGCGGGCCAGAATTCACCCCTCCACTTT. Amino acid sequence: CASSKAGQNSPLHF.

This chain joins TRBV7-2 and TRBJ2-7, with 16 nucleotides matching TRBD2. V trimming: 0 bases; J trimming: 2 bases; junction bases outside the gene matches: 4. Germline CDR1 and CDR2: SGHTA and FQGNSA. The CDR3 is 18 amino acids. As DNA, the CDR3 is TGTGCCAGCAGCTTAGCGGGACTAGCGGGAGGGCGGACCTACGAGCAGTACTTC. Amino acid sequence: CASSLAGLAGGRTYEQYF.

The chain recombines TRBV27 with TRBJ1-2, with 11 bases lining up with TRBD1. The CDR3 consists of 16 residues. Looked up from germline, CDR1 is MNHEY and CDR2 is SMNVEV (reference sequence). The junction had 9 bases not matched to a gene; V was cut back by 5 bases and J by 4 bases. Here the CDR3 reads CASSPGTGGTFYGYTF. The CDR3 nucleotides are TGTGCCAGCAGTCCGGGGACAGGGGGGACCTTCTATGGCTACACCTTC.

The V call is TRBV4-2, the J call TRBJ2-1; D remains unclear. The CDR3 is 15 amino acids. Germline V gene lookup returns CDR1 LGHNA and CDR2 YNFKEQ. Deletions cut 0 bases from V and 5 bases from J, with 11 bases between. CDR3 loop: CASSQDFDLNNEQFF. In nucleotides, the CDR3 is TGTGCCAGCAGCCAAGATTTTGACCTAAACAATGAGCAGTTCTTC.

The gene calls are TRBV9 and TRBJ2-3; maybe TRBD2 (5 bases). The CDR3 totals 15 residues. Looked up from germline, CDR1 is SGDLS and CDR2 is YYNGEE. V shed 4 bases and J shed 3 bases, with 15 bases lying between them. The CDR3 coding sequence is TGTGCCAGCAGCCGGGATGGGGTGGGGACAGATACGCAGTATTTT. It yields the protein CASSRDGVGTDTQYF.

The chain employs TRBV7-8 and TRBJ2-7, with 10 positions matching TRBD2. CDR3 length: 16 residues. With 5 bases clipped from V and 4 bases from J, the junction kept 11 bases outside the gene matches. Looked up from germline, CDR1 is SGHVS and CDR2 is FQNEAQ. This CDR3 is CASSPARSSGSYEQYF. The CDR3 DNA sequence: TGTGCCAGCAGCCCAGCTCGGTCTAGCGGGAGTTACGAGCAGTACTTC.

The gene calls are TRBV18 and TRBJ2-1, with 10 bases that match TRBD2. CDR3 size: 13 residues. The V and J ends lost 1 base and 15 bases, in that order; junction bases with no gene match: 6. Germline CDR1 reads KGHSH; CDR2 reads LQKENI. CDR3: CASSPLVEREGFF. The CDR3 coding sequence is TGTGCCAGCTCACCACTCGTCGAGCGGGAGGGGTTCTTC.

The chain employs TRBV29-1 and TRBJ2-3; D remains ambiguous. The CDR3 contains 11 residues. The germline V gene encodes CDR1 SQVTM and CDR2 ANQGSEA. V was trimmed by 7 bases and J by 4 bases, leaving 9 bases between them. CDR3 bases: TGCAGCGGGAGCATCTCAGATACGCAGTATTTT. This sequence encodes CSGSISDTQYF.

CDR3 coding DNA: TGCAGGACCGGACCGGGGGTTGGCTACACCTTC. Translated: CRTGPGVGYTF. The genes are TRBV20-1 and TRBJ1-2, with TRBD1 as a possible D gene (5 bases). The germline V gene encodes CDR1 DFQATT and CDR2 SNEGSKA (reference sequence). There are 11 residues in the CDR3.

The chain is built from TRBV5-8 and TRBJ2-7; weak D call: TRBD1 (6 bases). The CDR3 has 13 residues. Germline V gene data show CDR1 as SGHTS and CDR2 as YDEGEE. Trimming left V 5 bases short and J 2 bases short, with 11 bases between. CDR3 loop: CASSRDTAYEQYF. The CDR3 DNA reads TGTGCCAGCAGTAGGGACACAGCCTACGAGCAGTACTTC.

This sequence joins TRBV5-1 and TRBJ1-5, with D possibly TRBD1 on 5 matching bases. V lost 4 bases, J lost 6 bases, and 17 bases lay in between. The CDR3 runs 15 residues. Germline V gene data show CDR1 as SGHRS and CDR2 as YFSETQ. Here the CDR3 DNA reads TGCGCCAGCAGCCCAACGCCGGGGCCGGGTCAGCCCCAGCATTTT. Translating it yields CASSPTPGPGQPQHF.

This clone was picked up one time. V and J are TRBV6-5 and TRBJ2-1, with D perhaps being TRBD1 or TRBD2 (5 bases each). The V end was cut by 8 bases, the J end by 6 bases, with 17 bases between. This CDR3 is built from 14 residues. CDR1 is MNHEY and CDR2 is SVGAGI in the germline V gene. The CDR3 reads CASSRVVGGNEQFF. The CDR3 DNA reads as TGTGCCAGCTCCCGGGTTGTTGGGGGCAATGAGCAGTTCTTC.

V is TRBV5-1 and J is TRBJ2-7; D possibly corresponds to TRBD1 (6 bases). The V end was cut by 3 bases, the J end by 3 bases, with 13 bases between. Germline lookup yields CDR1 SGHRS and CDR2 YFSETQ. The CDR3 totals 14 residues. The DNA of the CDR3 is TGCGCCAGCAGCTCTCACGGACAGTACTACGAGCAGTACTTC. This translates into CASSSHGQYYEQYF. The variable domain in full, completed from reference TRBV5-1 and TRBJ2-7, reads KAGVTQTPRYLIKTRGQQVTLSCSPISGHRSVSWYQQTPGQGLQFLFEYFSETQRNKGNFPGRFSGRQFSNSRSEMNVSTLELGDSALYLCASSSHGQYYEQYFGPGTRLTVT.

CDR3 DNA: TGTGCCAGCAGCCCTCGGTGGATTCGGGGCTACGAGCAGTACTTC. Translation: CASSPRWIRGYEQYF. The rearrangement joins TRBV11-2 to TRBJ2-7; a possible D gene is TRBD2 (5 bases). Trimming stripped 5 bases from V and 3 bases from J, with 17 bases between. The CDR3 has 15 amino acids. CDR1 is SGHAT, CDR2 FQNNGV, per germline.

This clone was detected once. The chain couples TRBV7-9 to TRBJ1-2; possibly TRBD1 for D (5 bases). In germline, CDR1 is SEHNR, CDR2 FQNEAQ (reference sequence). This CDR3 is 13 amino acids long. V was trimmed by 4 bases and J by 3 bases, leaving 9 bases between them. Here the CDR3 DNA reads TGTGCCAGCAGCTCGGGACTCGACTATGGCTACACCTTC. Translation: CASSSGLDYGYTF.

J is TRBJ1-6 and V is TRBV18, with D perhaps matching TRBD1 (5 bases). The ends were cut back, 5 bases at V and 7 bases at J, with 15 bases in the middle. Germline values: CDR1 KGHSH, CDR2 LQKENI. This CDR3 is built from 15 residues. CDR3 residues: CASSRQPTDNSPLHF. Written as DNA, the CDR3 is TGTGCCAGCTCAAGACAGCCTACCGACAATTCACCCCTCCACTTT.

The gene calls are TRBV2 and TRBJ2-5; TRBD2 aligns across 11 bases. CDR1 is SNHLY and CDR2 is FYNNEI in the germline V gene. The CDR3 covers 15 residues. Losses at the gene ends were 2 bases for V and 4 bases for J; bases not matched to a gene: 3. This CDR3 reads CASSEIAGGPETQYF. The CDR3 bases are TGTGCCAGCAGTGAAATAGCGGGGGGGCCAGAGACCCAGTACTTC. The whole variable domain, filled in from reference TRBV2 and TRBJ2-5, reads EPEVTQTPSHQVTQMGQEVILRCVPISNHLYFYWYRQILGQKVEFLVSFYNNEISEKSEIFDDQFSVERPDGSNFTLKIRSTKLEDSAMYFCASSEIAGGPETQYFGPGTRLLVL.

This clone was counted only a few times. The same CDR3 also results from other DNA sequences found in this sample. The chain employs TRBV19 and TRBJ1-1; D call uncertain. In germline, CDR1 is LNHDA, CDR2 SQIVND (reference sequence). The V gene lost 2 bases and the J gene lost 1 base, with 5 bases spanning the gap. This CDR3 has 13 residues. The CDR3 is CASSISGNTEAFF. The CDR3 DNA reads TGTGCCAGTAGTATATCTGGGAACACTGAAGCTTTCTTT.

The chain links TRBV27 to TRBJ2-7; the D gene could be TRBD1 or TRBD2 (6 bases each). Germline CDR1 is MNHEY and CDR2 is SMNVEV (reference sequence). This CDR3 spans 15 amino acids. V shed 0 bases and J shed 4 bases, with 13 bases lying between them. CDR3 coding DNA: TGTGCCAGCAGTTTATCGTACGGGGGCGCTTACGAGCAGTACTTC. Residues: CASSLSYGGAYEQYF.

This clone was counted once. The V call is TRBV2, the J call TRBJ2-5; TRBD2 matches at 10 bases. V was pared by 1 base and J by 4 bases, with 12 bases of the junction left unmatched. The CDR3 runs to 18 residues. Germline lookup yields CDR1 SNHLY and CDR2 FYNNEI. The CDR3 DNA reads TGTGCCAGCAGTGAAGGTAGCGGGGGGCGGCACGGCACAGAGACCCAGTACTTC. Protein product: CASSEGSGGRHGTETQYF. Combining the CDR3 with reference TRBV2 and TRBJ2-5 gives the whole variable domain EPEVTQTPSHQVTQMGQEVILRCVPISNHLYFYWYRQILGQKVEFLVSFYNNEISEKSEIFDDQFSVERPDGSNFTLKIRSTKLEDSAMYFCASSEGSGGRHGTETQYFGPGTRLLVL.

In its sample, this clone was seen once. The chain combines TRBV2 with TRBJ2-3; D could derive from TRBD1 or TRBD2 (5 bases each). Germline loops: CDR1 SNHLY, CDR2 FYNNEI. Trimming pared 7 bases from V and 7 bases from J, leaving 21 bases between. The CDR3 contains 15 residues. The CDR3 region is CASTPGSPTRYTQYF. The CDR3, as DNA: TGTGCCAGCACTCCAGGGAGTCCCACACGCTATACGCAGTATTTT.

The rearrangement links TRBV28 to TRBJ2-7; 9 bases line up with TRBD2. V was clipped by 6 bases and J by 7 bases; unmatched bases: 10. CDR3 length: 14 residues. The germline gives CDR1 MDHEN, CDR2 SYDVKM. DNA of the CDR3: TGTGCCAGCAGCATGGCGGGGGGGCCAGGGGAGCAGTACTTC. This codes for CASSMAGGPGEQYF.

This sequence joins TRBV2 and TRBJ1-1; D unresolved. CDR1 and CDR2 from the germline V gene are SNHLY and FYNNEI. The CDR3 has 14 residues. V shed 0 bases and J shed 5 bases, with 10 bases lying between them. The CDR3 DNA reads as TGTGCCAGCAGTGAAGCGAGGGTGGTAACTGAAGCTTTCTTT. Its translation is CASSEARVVTEAFF. The full variable domain, its missing parts supplied by reference TRBV2 and TRBJ1-1, is EPEVTQTPSHQVTQMGQEVILRCVPISNHLYFYWYRQILGQKVEFLVSFYNNEISEKSEIFDDQFSVERPDGSNFTLKIRSTKLEDSAMYFCASSEARVVTEAFFGQGTRLTVV.

The genes are TRBV27 and TRBJ1-6; TRBD1 matches 10 bases. There are 15 residues in the CDR3. CDR1 MNHEY and CDR2 SMNVEV come from the germline V gene (reference sequence). The trim removed 0 bases at V and 13 bases at J, leaving 6 bases unmatched. CDR3 region: CASSLSGTGESPLHF. In DNA, the CDR3 is TGTGCCAGCAGTTTATCGGGGACAGGGGAATCGCCCCTCCACTTT.

The rearrangement uses TRBV15 and TRBJ1-2; tentative D call: TRBD1 (6 bases). V dropped 9 bases and J dropped 3 bases, with 17 bases sitting between them. CDR3 size: 14 residues. Germline V CDR1 and CDR2: LNHNV, YYDKDF (reference sequence). CDR3 protein: CATAQFGTYYGYTF. In DNA form, the CDR3 reads TGTGCCACTGCCCAATTCGGGACATACTATGGCTACACCTTC.

J is TRBJ2-7 and V is TRBV21-1. TRBV21-1 is noted as a pseudogene. This CDR3 is 19 amino acids long. CDR3 nucleotides: TGTGCCAGCAGCATACAAAGGGGGGAGGACGGCGAGAGCTCCTACGAGCAGTACTTC. Its protein is CASSIQRGEDGESSYEQYF.

In the case of this clone: The sample has other DNA sequences that encode this CDR3 too. The chain employs TRBV5-1 and TRBJ2-7; D is unclear. The CDR3 loop spans 14 amino acids. V lost 0 bases to trimming and J lost 2 bases, with 9 bases between them. The germline V gene has CDR1 SGHRS and CDR2 YFSETQ. CDR3 loop: CASSLEGSTYEQYF. The CDR3 nucleotides are TGCGCCAGCAGCTTGGAAGGCAGTACCTACGAGCAGTACTTC.

This chain links TRBV29-1 with TRBJ2-3; TRBD1 might be the D (5 bases). Between the trimmed V and J ends, which lost 0 bases and 2 bases, there was a span of 12 bases. Germline V gene data show CDR1 as SQVTM and CDR2 as ANQGSEA. The CDR3 sequence is 15 residues long. CDR3 region: CSVEDHDSHTDTQYF. DNA for the CDR3: TGCAGCGTTGAAGATCATGACAGCCACACAGATACGCAGTATTTT.

V is TRBV19 and J is TRBJ1-1; D unresolved. CDR1 is LNHDA and CDR2 is SQIVND in the germline V gene (reference sequence). With 3 bases removed from V and 1 base from J, the gap between germline ends came to 15 bases. The CDR3 has 16 amino acids. CDR3 DNA: TGTGCCAGTAGTATGCGTATGTGGCAGCCGAACACTGAAGCTTTCTTT. It is translated as CASSMRMWQPNTEAFF.

The V call is TRBV7-2, the J call TRBJ1-3; TRBD1 is a possible D gene (6 bases). The V and J ends lost 1 base and 4 bases respectively, with 11 bases between them. This CDR3 comprises 15 residues. Germline CDR1 and CDR2: SGHTA and FQGNSA. The CDR3 nucleotides read TGTGCCAGCAGCTTAGGGCCAGGGGAGGGAAACACCATATATTTT. Its translation: CASSLGPGEGNTIYF. The variable domain in full, completed from reference TRBV7-2 and TRBJ1-3, reads GAGVSQSPSNKVTEKGKDVELRCDPISGHTALYWYRQSLGQGLEFLIYFQGNSAPDKSGLPSDRFSAERTGGSVSTLTIQRTQQEDSAVYLCASSLGPGEGNTIYFGEGSWLTVV.